These 28 T cell receptor beta chains came from one sample sequenced in a study of blood T cell repertoires in COVID-19. Profiled with immunoSEQ multiplex PCR; TCRdb holds only in-frame clones, not every one. Seen here are 150,000 to 200,000 clones, 75% to 85% observed once, and the top ten hold approximately 16%. The sequencing input was PBMCs or T cells enriched from blood (not recorded which). The source of these receptors is a woman aged 50 to 60 with acute COVID-19.

The chain combines TRBV19 with TRBJ1-1, with 8 bases lining up with TRBD1. The CDR3 length is 14 residues. V was pared by 3 bases and J by 8 bases, with 8 bases of the junction left unmatched. Germline loops: CDR1 LNHDA, CDR2 SQIVND (reference sequence). The CDR3, as DNA: TGTGCCAGTAGTATCCCAAGGGGGGACAGGGAAGCTTTCTTT. It codes for CASSIPRGDREAFF.

The rearrangement links TRBV9 to TRBJ2-3; 11 bases fit TRBD2. Per germline, CDR1 SGDLS and CDR2 YYNGEE. The CDR3 has 16 residues. V lost 3 bases to trimming and J lost 2 bases; unmatched junction nucleotides: 5. The CDR3 here is CASSARLAGPTDTQYF. DNA for the CDR3: TGTGCCAGCAGCGCCCGACTAGCGGGGCCCACAGATACGCAGTATTTT.

V and J are TRBV25-1 and TRBJ2-3, with 10 bases aligning to TRBD2. Per germline, CDR1 MGHDK and CDR2 SYGVNS. The ends lost 3 bases at V and 2 bases at J; junction bases unmatched: 11. The CDR3 is made up of 18 amino acids. The CDR3, as DNA: TGTGCCAGCAGTGATTCGAACGGACTAGCGGAGACCACAGATACGCAGTATTTT. Its translation: CASSDSNGLAETTDTQYF.

The chain has TRBV28 and TRBJ2-7; 8 positions match TRBD2. The CDR3 extends over 16 amino acids. The ends lost 4 bases at V and 0 bases at J; junction bases unmatched: 8. CDR1 is MDHEN and CDR2 is SYDVKM in the germline V gene. CDR3 sequence reads: CASSSAGGGSSYEQYV. As DNA, the CDR3 is TGTGCCAGCAGTTCTGCGGGCGGGGGGAGCTCCTACGAGCAGTACGTC.

The rearrangement links TRBV11-2 to TRBJ1-2, with D hard to call. The germline V gene has CDR1 SGHAT and CDR2 FQNNGV. This CDR3 comprises 16 residues. The germline V and J ends were trimmed by 2 bases and 4 bases, with 17 bases remaining between them. The CDR3 DNA is TGTGCCAGCAGCTTATCTCCTGGGCCCTTTCCCTATGGCTACACCTTC. It translates to CASSLSPGPFPYGYTF. Full variable domain (remainder filled in from reference TRBV11-2 and TRBJ1-2): EAGVAQSPRYKIIEKRQSVAFWCNPISGHATLYWYQQILGQGPKLLIQFQNNGVVDDSQLPKDRFSAERLKGVDSTLKIQPAKLEDSAVYLCASSLSPGPFPYGYTFGSGTRLTVV.

This clone showed up just a few times. The CDR3 protein is CASSPIRTGGNTIYF. CDR3 DNA: TGTGCCAGCTCACCAATCCGGACAGGGGGAAACACCATATATTTT. This sequence joins TRBV18 and TRBJ1-3, with 8 bases that match TRBD1. The length of the CDR3 is 15 residues. Per germline, CDR1 KGHSH and CDR2 LQKENI. Germline trimming cut 2 bases from V and 4 bases from J; bases unmatched to any gene: 4.

This clone appeared once. The chain employs TRBV5-6 and TRBJ2-4; 16 bases agree with TRBD2. The CDR3 consists of 16 residues. The V segment lost 4 bases and the J segment 8 bases; nucleotides outside the gene matches: 6. Germline lookup yields CDR1 SGHDT and CDR2 YYEEEE. The CDR3 sequence: CASSPGTSGGAYIQYF. DNA for the CDR3: TGTGCCAGCAGCCCCGGGACTAGCGGGGGGGCATACATTCAGTACTTC.

J is TRBJ2-3 and V is TRBV7-9; 9 positions agree with TRBD1. V trimming: 4 bases; J trimming: 1 base; junction bases outside the gene matches: 6. The CDR3 spans 16 residues. Germline-derived CDR1 and CDR2 are SEHNR and FQNEAQ (reference sequence). The CDR3 DNA sequence: TGTGCCAGCAGCTCATTCCGGGACAGGGGCACAGATACGCAGTATTTT. Its protein is CASSSFRDRGTDTQYF.

The CDR3 DNA follows: TGTGCCAGCAGCCAAGCGACAGAGAACACCGGGGAGCTGTTTTTT. Its protein product is CASSQATENTGELFF. V and J are TRBV3-1 (or the pseudogene TRBV3-2) and TRBJ2-2; the D gene is possibly TRBD1 (5 bases). V lost 1 base, J lost 1 base, and 7 bases lay in between. The CDR3 extends over 15 amino acids. Germline CDR1 reads LGHDT; CDR2 reads YNNKEL (reference sequence).

This clone was detected a few times. V and J are TRBV29-1 and TRBJ1-4, with a weak D call TRBD1 (5 bases). This CDR3 is built from 14 residues. V was clipped by 3 bases and J by 5 bases, with 13 bases between them. CDR1 is SQVTM and CDR2 is ANQGSEA in the germline V gene. Written as DNA, the CDR3 is TGCAGCGTTGAGGGGACTGGGGACAATGAAAAACTGTTTTTT. Its translation: CSVEGTGDNEKLFF.

The rearrangement uses TRBV7-8 and TRBJ2-2, with 7 bases lining up with TRBD1. The J segment lost 0 bases and the V segment lost 2 bases, leaving 9 bases of the junction unmatched. The germline V gene encodes CDR1 SGHVS and CDR2 FQNEAQ. The CDR3 extends over 18 amino acids. In DNA, the CDR3 is TGTGCCAGCAGCTTACCGACAGGGCCCTCTGCGAACACCGGGGAGCTGTTTTTT. It codes for CASSLPTGPSANTGELFF.

This clone has just a few counts. This rearrangement joins TRBV12-3 or TRBV12-4 to TRBJ1-5; D uncertain. Trimming left V 6 bases short and J 2 bases short, with 8 bases between. The CDR3 runs to 13 residues. CDR3 loop: CASSPGGNQPQHF. DNA for the CDR3: TGTGCCAGCAGCCCCGGGGGCAATCAGCCCCAGCATTTT.

This rearrangement joins TRBV29-1 to TRBJ1-2; TRBD1 agrees at 9 bases. The germline CDR1 and CDR2 sequences are SQVTM and ANQGSEA. This CDR3 is 13 amino acids long. The CDR3 loop is CVDRDRDNYGYTF. CDR3 coding DNA: TGCGTCGACCGGGACAGGGATAACTATGGCTACACCTTC. Together with reference TRBV29-1 and TRBJ1-2, the CDR3 gives the full variable domain: SAVISQKPSRDICQRGTSLTIQCQVDSQVTMMFWYRQQPGQSLTLIATANQGSEATYESGFVIDKFPISRPNLTFSTLTVSNMSPEDSSIYLCVDRDRDNYGYTFGSGTRLTVV.

This clone has just one count. This CDR3 reads CASSPRAGLATNEKLFF. CDR3 nucleotide sequence: TGTGCCAGCAGTCCCCGGGCAGGACTCGCAACTAATGAAAAACTGTTTTTT. V and J are TRBV6-6 and TRBJ1-4; D ambiguous. CDR1 and CDR2 from the germline V gene are MNHNY and SVGAGI (reference sequence). CDR3 size: 17 residues. Between the trimmed V and J ends, which lost 5 bases and 0 bases, there was a span of 16 bases.

The rearrangement joins TRBV28 to TRBJ2-1; D possibly corresponds to TRBD2 (6 bases). Germline V gene sequence: CDR1 MDHEN, CDR2 SYDVKM. CDR3 length: 16 amino acids. Deletions cut 5 bases from V and 0 bases from J, with 14 bases between. CDR3 sequence (DNA): TGTGCCAGCAGTCGGGCGGACGGGAGCTCCTACAATGAGCAGTTCTTC. This gives the protein CASSRADGSSYNEQFF.

This chain links TRBV12-3 or TRBV12-4 with TRBJ2-5; D perhaps matches TRBD1 (7 bases). Trimming took off 6 bases at V and 2 bases at J, with 10 bases between the two ends. CDR3 length: 13 residues. In DNA form, the CDR3 reads TGTGCCAGCAGCCCAGGGGGGCAAGAGACCCAGTACTTC. Its protein is CASSPGGQETQYF.

The chain uses TRBV5-1 and TRBJ2-1, with 9 bases fitting TRBD2. This CDR3 region has 15 residues. Germline assignment: CDR1 SGHRS and CDR2 YFSETQ. V dropped 0 bases and J dropped 9; count of bases not matched to a gene: 7. The CDR3, as DNA: TGCGCCAGCAGCTTGGGGTCTAGCGGGGCTGGTGAGCAGTTCTTC. Translation gives CASSLGSSGAGEQFF.

The CDR3 region has the DNA TGTGCCAGCAGCCGGGGACTAGCGGGGGGGACTGAGCAGTTCTTC. It codes for CASSRGLAGGTEQFF. J is TRBJ2-1 and V is TRBV7-2, with 16 bases identical to TRBD2. Germline assignment: CDR1 SGHTA and CDR2 FQGNSA. The CDR3 extends over 15 amino acids. The trim removed 5 bases at V and 9 bases at J, leaving 4 bases unmatched.

The chain joins TRBV18 to TRBJ1-1, with D tentatively TRBD1 (5 bases). The germline V gene encodes CDR1 KGHSH and CDR2 LQKENI. V gave up 0 bases and J gave up 4 bases, with 12 bases separating them. The CDR3 is made up of 15 amino acids. The CDR3 DNA is TGTGCCAGCTCACCACCGGGGACTCGTAGCACTGAAGCTTTCTTT. It encodes CASSPPGTRSTEAFF.

This chain links TRBV25-1 with TRBJ1-2; 8 positions agree with TRBD1. This CDR3 is 14 amino acids long. The V and J ends lost 8 bases and 4 bases, in that order; junction bases with no gene match: 9. The germline V gene has CDR1 MGHDK and CDR2 SYGVNS. CDR3 in amino acids: CASEGQGGTYGYTF. The DNA for the CDR3 is TGTGCCAGCGAAGGACAGGGAGGGACCTATGGCTACACCTTC.

V usage is TRBV19 and J usage is TRBJ1-5; 8 nucleotides agree with TRBD1. The CDR3 is made up of 17 amino acids. Germline CDR1 and CDR2: LNHDA and SQIVND (reference sequence). The CDR3 coding sequence is TGTACGACGATACAGGGGGACCGTAGGGCACCTAATCAGCCCCAGCATTTT. It encodes CTTIQGDRRAPNQPQHF.

The chain has TRBV28 and TRBJ1-3; TRBD1 aligns across 9 bases. V gave up 10 bases and J gave up 7 bases; unmatched junction bases: 11. CDR1 and CDR2 (germline): MDHEN, SYDVKM. The CDR3 has 14 residues. The CDR3 spells CAIRGTGRRNTIYF. The CDR3, as DNA: TGTGCCATTCGGGGGACAGGGAGAAGGAACACCATATATTTT.

The J gene is TRBJ2-1, the V gene TRBV28; 7 nucleotides agree with TRBD1. This CDR3 is built from 14 residues. Losses at the gene ends were 5 bases for V and 2 bases for J; bases not matched to a gene: 3. Germline V CDR1 and CDR2: MDHEN, SYDVKM. The CDR3 region has the DNA TGTGCCAGCAGTACAGGGGAACCCTACAATGAGCAGTTCTTC. Its translation: CASSTGEPYNEQFF.

The rearrangement uses TRBV4-2 and TRBJ2-1; 10 bases map to TRBD2. In germline, CDR1 is LGHNA, CDR2 YNFKEQ. This CDR3 comprises 15 residues. J was trimmed by 7 bases and V by 1 base; bases with no gene match: 4. The CDR3 DNA follows: TGTGCCAGCAGCCAAGGGCTAGCGGGGGTTAATGAGCAGTTCTTC. Amino acid sequence: CASSQGLAGVNEQFF.

The V call is TRBV10-2, the J call TRBJ2-6; D remains ambiguous. The V end was cut by 7 bases, the J end by 0 bases, with 13 bases between. The CDR3 loop spans 16 amino acids. CDR1 and CDR2 (germline): WSHSY, SAAADI. Here the CDR3 DNA reads TGCGCCAGCACCGCACCAATTAGCTCTGGGGCCAACGTCCTGACTTTC. Its protein product is CASTAPISSGANVLTF.

The CDR3 DNA is TGCGCCAGCAGCTTGGCCAGGATGAGCACTGAAGCTTTCTTT. It yields the protein CASSLARMSTEAFF. V is TRBV5-1 and J is TRBJ1-1; unclear D gene. Trimming stripped 0 bases from V and 4 bases from J, with 10 bases between. The CDR3 has 14 amino acids. CDR1 and CDR2 (germline): SGHRS, YFSETQ.

The chain carries TRBV2 and TRBJ1-6, with D possibly matching TRBD1 (5 bases). This CDR3 is 16 amino acids long. The V end was cut by 8 bases, the J end by 0 bases, with 14 bases between. Germline CDR1 SNHLY, CDR2 FYNNEI. CDR3 in amino acids: CASSYRQSSYNSPLHF. The CDR3, as DNA: TGTGCCAGCTCCTATAGACAGAGCTCCTATAATTCACCCCTCCACTTT.

The rearrangement joins TRBV6-5 to TRBJ1-1; 8 bases map to TRBD1. The trim removed 7 bases at V and 3 bases at J, leaving 4 bases unmatched. There are 13 residues in the CDR3. CDR1 is MNHEY, CDR2 SVGAGI, per germline. DNA of the CDR3: TGTGCCAGCATTTTGACAGGGGACACTGAAGCTTTCTTT. This codes for CASILTGDTEAFF.